This TCR beta chain was profiled in a study of vaccination and CD4 T cells after COVID-19. The overall study: The convalescents were made up of six males and four females, two of whom were Hispanic. The study, taken as a whole, reports: SARS-CoV-2-reactive clonotypes rose nonsignificantly, with the median going from approximately 21 to 40.

Time point: late sampling 161 to 241 days after vaccination in a few convalescent patients. Treatment denoted: approximately nine-day PBMC culture with coronavirus spike peptide pools or control peptides (ViraFEST assay). Peptide pool stimulation in ViraFEST expanded antigen-specific T cells, whose TCRs were then sequenced. Sequencing of the DNA from cultured CD4+ T cells was carried out with the Oncomine TCR Beta short-read assay. After culture, CD4+ T cells served as the source for genomic DNA extraction. TCRdb re-called the PCR reads through MiXCR, storing one row per CDR3 protein. This sample has 20,000 to 25,000 distinct CDR3 sequences, with less than 35% found just once. Germline loops: CDR1 DFQATT, CDR2 SNEGSKA (reference sequence). CDR3 size: 13 residues. Trimming cost V 6 bases and J 2 bases, with 13 bases left between them. About this clonotype: As yet, its antigen is unknown.

Material: CD4+ T cells from blood, cultured in vitro, obtained about 7 months after SARS-CoV-2 vaccination. V usage is TRBV20-1 and J usage is TRBJ2-5; no firm D call. The TCR was taken from a human donor who had recovered from COVID-19. CDR3 residues: CSALAGYQETQYF. In DNA, the CDR3 is TGCAGTGCGCTCGCTGGATATCAAGAGACCCAGTACTTC.